These T cell receptor beta chains were read from a single sample in a study of long-term antiretroviral therapy in people with HIV. The protocol was immunoSEQ multiplex PCR, while the TCRdb copy is restricted to in-frame clones and leaves out a portion. Of approximately 17,000 clones listed, around 74% are singletons. Sequencing used unsorted PBMCs, obtained around 2.2 years before starting antiretroviral therapy. The receptors originated from a man younger than 40 with HIV. Both conserved end residues are part of each CDR3. The D gene is left open where the match is weak. Clone size is not always given. Where it is, it says once, few, many or a class for expanded clones.

clone_size d_call j_call v_call cdr3_nt cdr3_aa
NA TRBD1 TRBJ2-3 TRBV19 TGTGCCAGTAGTATAGGACAGGGACACACAGATACGCAGTATTTT CASSIGQGHTDTQYF
NA NA TRBJ2-1 TRBV6-5 TGTGCCAGCAGTTACGGGGTTTACAATGAGCAGTTCTTC CASSYGVYNEQFF
NA NA TRBJ2-5 TRBV5-1 TGCGCCAGCAGCTTGGGCCACCTTCAAGAGACCCAGTACTTC CASSLGHLQETQYF
NA TRBD1 TRBJ2-3 TRBV6-4 TGTGCCAGCAGCGCGACAGGGGCAGATACGCAGTATTTT CASSATGADTQYF
NA NA TRBJ2-1 TRBV9 TGTGCCAGCAGCGTAGAAAACGGGATTTACAATGAGCAGTTCTTC CASSVENGIYNEQFF
NA TRBD1 TRBJ2-1 TRBV19 TGTGCCAGTATGGCCGTATCTGGGACAGCATACAATGAGCAGTTCTTC CASMAVSGTAYNEQFF
NA NA TRBJ1-2 TRBV7-8 TGTGCCAGCAGCAAGAACAGTAACTATGGCTACACCTTC CASSKNSNYGYTF
NA TRBD1 TRBJ1-5 TRBV10-3 TGTGCCATCAGTCCGGACAGGGGGGAACAGCCCCAGCATTTT CAISPDRGEQPQHF
NA NA TRBJ2-1 TRBV9 TGTGCCAGCAGCGTAGTGGTAGCGGCCTCCTACAATGAGCAGTTCTTC CASSVVVAASYNEQFF
few NA TRBJ2-7 TRBV19 TGTGCCAGTAGTATAAAAATGCTAGACCCCTACGAGCAGTACTTC CASSIKMLDPYEQYF
NA NA TRBJ2-7 TRBV28 TGTGCCAGCGCGGGGGCAGGGGCGATCTACGAGCAGTACTTC CASAGAGAIYEQYF
NA NA TRBJ2-7 TRBV10-2 TGCGCCAGCAGTGAGCCCGGGAACGAGCAGTACTTC CASSEPGNEQYF
NA TRBD1 TRBJ2-5 TRBV27 TGTGCCAGCAGTCCATCGACAGGGGCAAGAGTTACCCAGTACTTC CASSPSTGARVTQYF
once TRBD1 TRBJ1-2 TRBV7-6 TGTGCCAGCAGCTTAGATGGGCACGGGACAGGGAAGGGCTACACCTTC CASSLDGHGTGKGYTF
NA NA TRBJ1-5 TRBV6-5 TGTGCCAGCAGCTCGAACAGGGCCAATCAGCCCCAGCATTTT CASSSNRANQPQHF
few NA TRBJ2-7 TRBV5-1 TGCGCCAGCAGCTTCGGGTCTATCGGCAGGCGCAATCCCCTGGAGCAGTACTTC CASSFGSIGRRNPLEQYF
NA NA TRBJ2-1 TRBV9 TGTGCCAGCAGCGTCGGGGTCTACAATGAGCAGTTCTTC CASSVGVYNEQFF
NA NA TRBJ2-1 TRBV18 TGTGCCAGCTCACCTCCTGGTTCCCAGTTCAATGAGCAGTTCTTC CASSPPGSQFNEQFF
once NA TRBJ1-5 TRBV30 TGTGCCTGGAGTGTAGGCCATCAGCCCCAGCATTTT CAWSVGHQPQHF
NA NA TRBJ2-3 TRBV5-6 TGTGCCAGCAGCTTGTTCGTACCCAGCGGAGATACGCAGTATTTT CASSLFVPSGDTQYF
NA TRBD1 TRBJ2-6 TRBV5-1 TGCGCCAGCAGCTTCCCGGGACAGCCCTCTGGGGCCAACGTCCTGACTTTC CASSFPGQPSGANVLTF
NA NA TRBJ2-3 TRBV5-5 TGTGCCAGCAGCTTGGCCCCGGGACTTAAGGCTGATACGCAGTATTTT CASSLAPGLKADTQYF
NA TRBD2 TRBJ2-7 TRBV6-6 TGTGCCAGCAGTACCCGGGGGGGGAGCGACGGCGAGCAGTACTTC CASSTRGGSDGEQYF
NA NA TRBJ1-2 TRBV25-1 TGTGCCAGCAGTCGGGTTAACTATGGCTACACCTTC CASSRVNYGYTF
once TRBD1 TRBJ2-5 TRBV28 TGTGCCAGCAGTTTAGTACTCGGACAGGGGTCTGGGACCCAGTACTTC CASSLVLGQGSGTQYF
NA NA TRBJ2-2 TRBV5-4 TGTGCCAGCAGCTTGGCCTTCGGAACAGGGATCACCGGGGAGCTGTTTTTT CASSLAFGTGITGELFF
NA NA TRBJ2-1 TRBV30 TGTGCCTGGAGTGCCGTTGGGCGGGTATACAATGAGCAGTTCTTC CAWSAVGRVYNEQFF
NA NA TRBJ2-7 TRBV11-2 TGTGCCAGCACCACCGGGACGTCCTACGAGCAGTACTTC CASTTGTSYEQYF
NA NA TRBJ2-6 TRBV2 TGTGCCAGCAGTGTTAGTCTTACCGATACAAATCGGGCCAACGTCCTGACTTTC CASSVSLTDTNRANVLTF
NA NA TRBJ2-7 TRBV14 TGTGCCAGCAGCCAAGTAGGGGGACGGAGCTACGAGCAGTACTTC CASSQVGGRSYEQYF
NA NA TRBJ2-7 TRBV10-2 TGCGCCAGCCCCCAGGATTACGAGCAGTACTTC CASPQDYEQYF
NA NA TRBJ1-1 TRBV4-3 TGCGCCAGCAGCCAAGATCGAAAGTCTGAAGCTTTCTTT CASSQDRKSEAFF
NA NA TRBJ1-2 TRBV27 TGTGCCAGCACCCTTGACGGTGCGCGCTACACCTTC CASTLDGARYTF
NA TRBD2 TRBJ2-7 TRBV5-3 TGTGCCAGAAGCCGGAATAGCGGGAGCCCACGAGAGCAGTACTTC CARSRNSGSPREQYF
NA NA TRBJ2-4 TRBV27 TGTGCCAGCAGTTTCGGATCGGGGATTCAGTACTTC CASSFGSGIQYF
NA NA TRBJ2-2 TRBV7-7 TGTGCCAGCAGCTTAGGGGCAGGGTCCGGGGAGCTGTTTTTT CASSLGAGSGELFF
NA NA TRBJ2-7 TRBV28 TGTGCCAGCCGTGGACAGACGGGCTACGAGCAGTACTTC CASRGQTGYEQYF
NA TRBD2 TRBJ2-5 TRBV11-2 TGTGCCAGCAGCCCCGGACTAGCGGGAGGGACCCAGTACTTC CASSPGLAGGTQYF
once NA TRBJ1-1 TRBV29-1 TGCAGCGTTGAAGTCGGGGGGAATGAAGCTTTCTTT CSVEVGGNEAFF
NA TRBD1 TRBJ1-1 TRBV5-1 TGCGCCAGCACCTACAGGGGTGCGAACACTGAAGCTTTCTTT CASTYRGANTEAFF
NA NA TRBJ1-2 TRBV11-2 TGTGCCAGCAGCATAGCGGGGGTGGGTCAGAGCTACACCTTC CASSIAGVGQSYTF
NA NA TRBJ1-5 TRBV2 TGTGCCAGCACGGGCGGCAATCAGCCCCAGCATTTT CASTGGNQPQHF
NA NA TRBJ2-6 TRBV18 TGTGCCAGCTCACCAGAAACGAGGGGCTCCGGGGCCAACGTCCTGACTTTC CASSPETRGSGANVLTF